One sample yielded the 12 T cell receptor beta chains listed below, sequenced in a study of follicular helper T cells after annual influenza vaccination. TCRdb keeps only in-frame clones here, not all; method: immunoSEQ multiplex PCR. The repertoire holds nearly 15,000 clones, 65% to 85% seen once, with 1.3% in the top ten. As for time point: 2014-2015 season, 7 days after vaccination. Sequencing used CXCR5+ CD38- circulating T follicular helper cells from blood, obtained 7 days after influenza vaccination. Subset noted: circulating Tfh, non-naive CD4+CXCR5+PD-1+ (ICOS+CD38+ or ICOS-CD38-). These receptors came from an adult who received the influenza vaccine.

The rearrangement joins TRBV5-6 to TRBJ2-1; no reliable D call. The CDR3 runs to 11 residues. Germline V gives CDR1 SGHDT, CDR2 YYEEEE. The germline V and J ends were trimmed by 2 bases and 5 bases, with 2 bases remaining between them. Here the CDR3 reads CASSFNNEQFF. The CDR3, as DNA: TGTGCCAGCAGCTTCAACAATGAGCAGTTCTTC.

The gene calls are TRBV7-3 and TRBJ2-6, with 8 bases matching TRBD1. Germline V gives CDR1 SGHTA, CDR2 FQGTGA. This CDR3 is built from 16 residues. The J segment lost 4 bases and the V segment lost 5 bases, leaving 7 bases of the junction unmatched. The CDR3 spells CASSPRTGTGANVLTF. The CDR3 DNA is TGTGCCAGCAGCCCCCGGACAGGGACCGGGGCCAACGTCCTGACTTTC.

This chain joins TRBV7-6 and TRBJ2-2; TRBD2 agrees at 12 bases. Germline V gives CDR1 SGHVS, CDR2 FNYEAQ. The junction had 3 bases not matched to a gene; V was cut back by 2 bases and J by 8 bases. CDR3 length: 15 residues. CDR3 protein: CASSLLLAGGGELFF. The DNA for the CDR3 is TGTGCCAGCAGCTTATTACTAGCGGGAGGAGGGGAGCTGTTTTTT.

The chain employs TRBV10-2 and TRBJ2-7; D not resolved. The CDR3 runs 11 residues. Germline lookup yields CDR1 WSHSY and CDR2 SAAADI. V lost 3 bases, J lost 7 bases, and 7 bases lay in between. The CDR3, as DNA: TGCGCCAGCAGTGAAACGAGAGAGCAGTACTTC. Translated, it gives CASSETREQYF.

V gene TRBV5-1 combines with J gene TRBJ1-1; D call uncertain. The germline CDR1 and CDR2 sequences are SGHRS and YFSETQ. V was pared by 4 bases and J by 4 bases, with 17 bases between. The CDR3 is 15 amino acids. As DNA, the CDR3 is TGCGCCAGCAGCCCGTCCGAAGCGGTTACCACTGAAGCTTTCTTT. Its translation: CASSPSEAVTTEAFF.

This chain connects TRBV30 to TRBJ1-1, with 8 positions matching TRBD1. The germline gives CDR1 GTSNPN, CDR2 SVGIG (reference sequence). Trimming cost V 4 bases and J 4 bases; bases outside gene matches: 5. This CDR3 comprises 13 residues. This chain's CDR3 is CAWIETGATEAFF. CDR3 DNA sequence: TGTGCCTGGATAGAGACAGGGGCCACTGAAGCTTTCTTT.

The table lists this clone with a count of one. This chain joins TRBV15 and TRBJ1-1, with D hard to call. CDR1 LNHNV and CDR2 YYDKDF come from the germline V gene (reference sequence). Between the trimmed V and J ends, which lost 3 bases and 1 base, there was a span of 3 bases. CDR3 length equals 12 residues. CDR3 nucleotide sequence: TGTGCCACCAGCAGGAGGAACACTGAAGCTTTCTTT. Amino acids: CATSRRNTEAFF.

This clone was detected only once. The chain links TRBV4-2 to TRBJ1-4, with TRBD1 matching 9 bases. Per germline, CDR1 LGHNA and CDR2 YNFKEQ. J lost 2 bases, V lost 1 base, and 5 bases had no gene match. The CDR3 is 17 residues long. CDR3 protein: CASSQAPGQGTNEKLFF. As DNA, the CDR3 is TGTGCCAGCAGCCAAGCCCCCGGACAGGGGACTAATGAAAAACTGTTTTTT.

V gene TRBV18 combines with J gene TRBJ2-4, with D possibly TRBD1 on 6 matching bases. V was clipped by 3 bases and J by 0 bases, with 9 bases between them. From germline, CDR1 is KGHSH and CDR2 LQKENI. The CDR3 is 15 residues long. CDR3 sequence: CASSPDRVAKNIQYF. CDR3 nucleotide sequence: TGTGCCAGCTCACCGGACAGAGTAGCCAAAAACATTCAGTACTTC.

This rearrangement joins TRBV4-2 to TRBJ2-7; TRBD2 might be the D (7 bases). From germline, CDR1 is LGHNA and CDR2 YNFKEQ. The V gene lost 6 bases and the J gene lost 5 bases, with 17 bases spanning the gap. There are 14 residues in the CDR3. DNA of the CDR3: TGTGCCAGCAGGGGCGGGGGCAGGGGCAACGAGCAGTACTTC. This encodes CASRGGGRGNEQYF.

The V gene is TRBV30, the J gene TRBJ1-4; tentative D call: TRBD1 (5 bases). The CDR3 spans 16 residues. Germline lookup yields CDR1 GTSNPN and CDR2 SVGIG (reference sequence). Deletions cut 2 bases from V and 3 bases from J, with 16 bases between. CDR3 protein: CAWSLAGTGANEKLFF. In DNA, the CDR3 is TGTGCCTGGAGTCTGGCTGGGACGGGGGCTAATGAAAAACTGTTTTTT.

The chain recombines TRBV2 with TRBJ2-6, with TRBD1 matching over 7 bases. From germline, CDR1 is SNHLY and CDR2 FYNNEI. The CDR3 consists of 18 residues. V dropped 5 bases and J dropped 4; count of bases not matched to a gene: 14. Written as DNA, the CDR3 is TGTGCCAGCAGTCCATCGAGACAGGGCGCTAAAGGGGCCAACGTCCTGACTTTC. It yields the protein CASSPSRQGAKGANVLTF.